A single sample is the source of the 27 T cell receptor beta chains below, sequenced in a study of blood T cell repertoires in COVID-19 (dated by TCRdb to 2020 to 2021). Library preparation used the immunoSEQ multiplex PCR assay. This immuneACCESS table, as held by TCRdb, lists in-frame sequences with V and J called but not all clones. Of the missing ones, under half trace to an unresolved V gene in checked studies; the others have no known cause. In this sample the table shows some 400,000 clones, about 90% of which occur a single time. The top ten constitute 1.7% of the sample. The sequencing sample was made of PBMCs or T cells enriched from blood (not recorded which). All receptors come from a woman aged 25 to 39 who had recovered from COVID-19.

The chain carries TRBV19 and TRBJ2-5; 7 positions agree with TRBD2. The junction had 8 bases not matched to a gene; V was cut back by 5 bases and J by 8 bases. Germline CDR1 is LNHDA and CDR2 is SQIVND (reference sequence). This CDR3 contains 13 residues. The CDR3 loop is CASSGEGTNTQYF. CDR3 nucleotide sequence: TGTGCCAGTAGTGGGGAGGGGACGAATACCCAGTACTTC.

This clone turned up a few times. V and J are TRBV5-1 and TRBJ2-2; a weak D match, TRBD2 (6 bases). Per germline, CDR1 SGHRS and CDR2 YFSETQ. The V and J ends lost 4 bases and 8 bases respectively, with 15 bases between them. The CDR3 length is 14 residues. In nucleotides, the CDR3 is TGCGCCAGCAGCGGAACTAGCCTCCCGGGGGAGCTGTTTTTT. This encodes CASSGTSLPGELFF.

The V gene is TRBV7-9, the J gene TRBJ1-6; TRBD1 matches 7 bases. This CDR3 comprises 13 residues. The V gene end was trimmed by 5 bases and the J gene end by 9 bases; junction bases not matched to a gene: 4. CDR1 SEHNR and CDR2 FQNEAQ come from the germline V gene (reference sequence). CDR3 in DNA: TGTGCCAGCAGCGGGACAGACCCTTCACCCCTCCACTTT. It translates to CASSGTDPSPLHF.

The chain is built from TRBV9 and TRBJ1-1; possible D gene TRBD1, 5 bases. The germline gives CDR1 SGDLS, CDR2 YYNGEE. V gave up 5 bases and J gave up 7 bases, with 12 bases separating them. The CDR3 length is 12 residues. CDR3 amino acids: CASSQGKNEAFF. In nucleotides, the CDR3 is TGTGCCAGCAGTCAGGGTAAAAATGAAGCTTTCTTT. The whole variable domain, filled in from reference TRBV9 and TRBJ1-1, reads DSGVTQTPKHLITATGQRVTLRCSPRSGDLSVYWYQQSLDQGLQFLIQYYNGEERAKGNILERFSAQQFPDLHSELNLSSLELGDSALYFCASSQGKNEAFFGQGTRLTVV.

The chain employs TRBV11-3 and TRBJ2-3; 10 positions match TRBD2. The CDR3 has 15 amino acids. J gave up 3 bases and V 0 bases, and 0 bases lay outside the gene matches. Germline V gene data show CDR1 as SGHNT and CDR2 as YENEEA. CDR3 coding DNA: TGTGCCAGCAGCTTAGAGGGACTAGCGACAGATACGCAGTATTTT. It translates to CASSLEGLATDTQYF.

The rearrangement links TRBV27 to TRBJ1-1, with no clear D. The CDR3 extends over 13 amino acids. Germline CDR1 and CDR2: MNHEY and SMNVEV (reference sequence). Trimming removed 5 bases at V and 4 bases at J, with 11 bases between. CDR3 protein: CASSEVGITEAFF. CDR3 nucleotide sequence: TGTGCCAGCAGTGAGGTCGGTATCACTGAAGCTTTCTTT.

The chain carries TRBV4-3 and TRBJ2-5, with D tentatively TRBD1 (6 bases). Germline CDR1 is LGHNA and CDR2 is YSLEER. The CDR3 is 14 amino acids. V gave up 7 bases and J gave up 4 bases, with 16 bases separating them. In DNA form, the CDR3 reads TGCGCCAGCATGGGGCAGGGGAGATTAGAGACCCAGTACTTC. Its translation is CASMGQGRLETQYF.

This chain joins TRBV5-1 and TRBJ1-1; weak D call: TRBD1 (6 bases). The CDR3 covers 14 residues. V lost 0 bases and J 5 bases, leaving 11 bases between the germline ends. Germline V gene data show CDR1 as SGHRS and CDR2 as YFSETQ. The CDR3 DNA is TGCGCCAGCAGCTTGGAAGGGGGAGCAACTGAAGCTTTCTTT. Its protein is CASSLEGGATEAFF.

V usage is TRBV6-6 and J usage is TRBJ1-3; D is ambiguous. Per germline, CDR1 MNHNY and CDR2 SVGAGI (reference sequence). The CDR3 spans 14 residues. Trimming removed 0 bases from V and 2 bases from J, with 5 bases in between. In DNA form, the CDR3 reads TGTGCCAGCAGTTACTCAACGGCTGGAAACACCATATATTTT. Protein: CASSYSTAGNTIYF.

The chain uses TRBV3-1 (or the pseudogene TRBV3-2) and TRBJ2-5; a possible D gene is TRBD2 (6 bases). Germline V gene data show CDR1 as LGHDT and CDR2 as YNNKEL (reference sequence). V lost 4 bases, J lost 2 bases, and 14 bases lay in between. The CDR3 spans 15 residues. Written as DNA, the CDR3 is TGTGCCAGCAGCCCGACTAGTGAGCCTCAAGAGACCCAGTACTTC. Amino acid sequence: CASSPTSEPQETQYF.

V usage is TRBV9 and J usage is TRBJ1-3; TRBD1 aligns across 10 bases. Trimming at V came to 0 bases and at J to 2 bases, leaving 2 bases not matched to a gene. Germline CDR1 SGDLS, CDR2 YYNGEE. This CDR3 has 16 residues. This chain's CDR3 is CASSVVGTGAGNTIYF. In DNA, the CDR3 is TGTGCCAGCAGCGTAGTCGGGACAGGGGCTGGAAACACCATATATTTT.

This chain connects TRBV5-4 to TRBJ2-1; 10 bases are a match to TRBD2. The CDR3 loop spans 20 amino acids. CDR1 and CDR2 from the germline V gene are SGHNT and YYREEE (reference sequence). V lost 0 bases and J lost 1; bases outside the gene matches: 13. The CDR3 nucleotides are TGTGCCAGCAGCTTGGCCGAGGCAGGACCTAGCGGGGGTTCCTACAATGAGCAGTTCTTC. Its translation: CASSLAEAGPSGGSYNEQFF.

This chain links TRBV5-4 with TRBJ1-1, with a weak D call TRBD1 (6 bases). The CDR3 is made up of 14 amino acids. Germline loops: CDR1 SGHNT, CDR2 YYREEE (reference sequence). The V gene lost 9 bases and the J gene lost 6 bases, with 21 bases spanning the gap. The CDR3 sequence: CATRFDYRDPEAFF. CDR3 sequence (DNA): TGTGCCACCAGATTCGATTACAGGGACCCTGAAGCTTTCTTT.

The chain has TRBV5-4 and TRBJ1-2; D possibly corresponds to TRBD1 (6 bases). This CDR3 region has 16 residues. Per the germline V gene, CDR1 is SGHNT and CDR2 is YYREEE (reference sequence). The V and J ends lost 0 bases and 2 bases respectively, with 14 bases between them. CDR3 amino acids: CASSLAGFGTNYGYTF. The CDR3 DNA is TGTGCCAGCAGCTTGGCCGGGTTCGGGACAAACTATGGCTACACCTTC.

The chain uses TRBV25-1 and TRBJ2-7; 8 nucleotides line up with TRBD2. Germline V CDR1 and CDR2: MGHDK, SYGVNS. The CDR3 runs to 15 residues. V lost 4 bases and J lost 6; bases outside the gene matches: 11. The DNA for the CDR3 is TGTGCCAGCAGTGGCCAAAGCGGGGGTAGCTCCGAGCAGTACTTC. Encoded protein: CASSGQSGGSSEQYF.

The CDR3 coding sequence is TGTGCCAGCAGTGAAGGGCAGGGTGGAGACACCGCTTTCTTT. The encoded protein is CASSEGQGGDTAFF. The chain has TRBV6-1 and TRBJ1-1, with TRBD1 as a possible D gene (5 bases). Germline CDR1 MNHNS, CDR2 SASEGT. The CDR3 is 14 amino acids. V lost 1 base, J lost 11 bases, and 17 bases lay in between.

This chain links TRBV5-4 with TRBJ2-1; D is undetermined. The CDR3 spans 12 residues. The V gene lost 0 bases and the J gene lost 5 bases, with 3 bases spanning the gap. Germline V gene sequence: CDR1 SGHNT, CDR2 YYREEE (reference sequence). The CDR3 DNA is TGTGCCAGCAGCTTGGTAAACAATGAGCAGTTCTTC. As protein: CASSLVNNEQFF.

This chain's CDR3 is CASSLSPETGELFF. The CDR3, as DNA: TGTGCCAGCAGTTTATCCCCCGAGACCGGGGAGCTGTTTTTT. The rearrangement uses TRBV27 and TRBJ2-2, with D hard to call. Trimming removed 0 bases at V and 5 bases at J, with 7 bases between. There are 14 residues in the CDR3. CDR1 is MNHEY, CDR2 SMNVEV, per germline (reference sequence).

The chain combines TRBV15 with TRBJ1-2; tentative D call: TRBD1 (6 bases). The germline gives CDR1 LNHNV, CDR2 YYDKDF (reference sequence). Trimming took off 3 bases at V and 5 bases at J, with 19 bases between the two ends. The CDR3 is 16 residues long. The CDR3 sequence: CATSRGAGGERYGYTF. The CDR3 region has the DNA TGTGCCACCAGCAGGGGGGCTGGGGGGGAGAGGTATGGCTACACCTTC.

V is TRBV7-2 and J is TRBJ2-7; D may be TRBD1 (6 bases). The CDR3 extends over 13 amino acids. Trimming cost V 5 bases and J 3 bases, with 11 bases left between them. Germline V gene lookup returns CDR1 SGHTA and CDR2 FQGNSA. The CDR3 here is CASSVGALYEQYF. The DNA of the CDR3 is TGTGCCAGCAGCGTGGGGGCTCTCTACGAGCAGTACTTC.

The genes are TRBV19 and TRBJ1-2; TRBD1 aligns across 9 bases. The V and J ends lost 8 bases and 8 bases, in that order; junction bases with no gene match: 15. The CDR3 spans 15 residues. Germline-derived CDR1 and CDR2 are LNHDA and SQIVND (reference sequence). The CDR3 DNA sequence: TGTGCCAGTCGTACCTTCGGGACAGGGAGTTTGGGCTACACCTTC. It is translated as CASRTFGTGSLGYTF.

The chain combines TRBV2 with TRBJ1-1; no clear D gene. CDR1 is SNHLY, CDR2 FYNNEI, per germline. V shed 7 bases and J shed 5 bases, with 5 bases lying between them. This CDR3 is 10 amino acids long. The chain's CDR3 is CASIVTEAFF. The CDR3 DNA follows: TGTGCCAGCATCGTTACTGAAGCTTTCTTT.

The rearrangement joins TRBV7-9 to TRBJ1-1, with 7 nucleotides matching TRBD1. Per germline, CDR1 SEHNR and CDR2 FQNEAQ (reference sequence). Losses at the gene ends were 4 bases for V and 4 bases for J; bases not matched to a gene: 9. The CDR3 is made up of 15 amino acids. CDR3: CASSYPGGFGTEAFF. The CDR3 DNA sequence: TGTGCCAGCAGCTACCCAGGGGGTTTCGGCACTGAAGCTTTCTTT.

The chain uses TRBV28 and TRBJ1-2, with D possibly being TRBD1 (5 bases). Trimming took 6 bases from V and 8 from J, leaving 22 bases between them. Germline loops: CDR1 MDHEN, CDR2 SYDVKM. The CDR3 totals 15 residues. The CDR3 protein is CASRYASVSKGGYTF. CDR3 coding DNA: TGTGCCAGCAGATACGCGTCGGTCTCAAAGGGGGGCTACACCTTC.

The J gene is TRBJ1-1, the V gene TRBV6-8; 12 bases map to TRBD1. The V and J ends lost 2 bases and 1 base, in that order; junction bases with no gene match: 8. This CDR3 has 18 amino acids. The germline V gene has CDR1 MNHGY and CDR2 SAAAGT. CDR3 protein: CASSYQTGQGARNTEAFF. In nucleotides, the CDR3 is TGTGCCAGCAGTTACCAGACGGGACAGGGGGCGCGGAACACTGAAGCTTTCTTT.

V gene TRBV28 combines with J gene TRBJ2-1; D call uncertain. Germline V gives CDR1 MDHEN, CDR2 SYDVKM. The V gene lost 8 bases and the J gene lost 0 bases, with 17 bases spanning the gap. CDR3 length: 16 amino acids. The CDR3: CASGLYGSSSYNEQFF. CDR3 DNA: TGTGCCAGCGGCCTATACGGGTCGAGCTCCTACAATGAGCAGTTCTTC.

The chain carries TRBV11-2 and TRBJ2-1; 10 bases are a match to TRBD1. The germline V gene encodes CDR1 SGHAT and CDR2 FQNNGV. The CDR3 is 16 amino acids. The junction had 5 bases not matched to a gene; V was cut back by 2 bases and J by 4 bases. CDR3 amino acids: CASSLTGTGAYNEQFF. The CDR3 bases are TGTGCCAGCAGCTTAACCGGGACAGGGGCGTACAATGAGCAGTTCTTC.